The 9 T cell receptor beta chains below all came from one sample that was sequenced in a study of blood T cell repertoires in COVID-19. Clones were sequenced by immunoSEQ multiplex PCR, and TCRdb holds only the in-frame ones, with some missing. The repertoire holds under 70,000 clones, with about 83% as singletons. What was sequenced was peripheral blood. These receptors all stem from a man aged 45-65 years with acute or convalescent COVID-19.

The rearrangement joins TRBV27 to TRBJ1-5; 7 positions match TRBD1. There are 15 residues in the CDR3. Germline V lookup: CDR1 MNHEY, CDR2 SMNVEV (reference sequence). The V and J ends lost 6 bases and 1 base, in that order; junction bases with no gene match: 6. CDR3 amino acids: CASRPTGRSNQPQHF. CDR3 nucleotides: TGTGCCAGCAGGCCGACAGGGCGCAGCAATCAGCCCCAGCATTTT.

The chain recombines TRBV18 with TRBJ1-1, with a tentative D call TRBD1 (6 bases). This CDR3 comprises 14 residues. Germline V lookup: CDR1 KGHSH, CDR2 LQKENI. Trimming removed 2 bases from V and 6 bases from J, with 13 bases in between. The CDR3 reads CASSPSEGVAEAFF. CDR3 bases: TGTGCCAGCTCACCATCCGAGGGGGTCGCTGAAGCTTTCTTT.

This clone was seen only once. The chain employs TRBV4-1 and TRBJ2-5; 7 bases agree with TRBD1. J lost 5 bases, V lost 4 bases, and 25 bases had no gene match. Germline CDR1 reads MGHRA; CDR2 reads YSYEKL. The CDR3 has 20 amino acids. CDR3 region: CASSPQTGQRGQLIRETQYF. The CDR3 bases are TGCGCCAGCAGCCCCCAGACCGGGCAAAGGGGACAGCTGATTCGGGAGACCCAGTACTTC.

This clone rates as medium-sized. CDR3 loop: CASSFRGTYEQYF. CDR3 DNA sequence: TGTGCCAGCAGTTTCCGGGGGACCTACGAGCAGTACTTC. V and J are TRBV27 and TRBJ2-7; D may be TRBD2 (6 bases). Germline-derived CDR1 and CDR2 are MNHEY and SMNVEV (reference sequence). CDR3 size: 13 residues. The V end was cut by 3 bases, the J end by 2 bases, with 8 bases between.

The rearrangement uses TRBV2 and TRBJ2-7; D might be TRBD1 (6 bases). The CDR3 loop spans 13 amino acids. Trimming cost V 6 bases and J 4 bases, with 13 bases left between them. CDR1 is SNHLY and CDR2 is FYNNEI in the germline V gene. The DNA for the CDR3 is TGTGCCAGCAGGGGACAAACCACTTACGAGCAGTACTTC. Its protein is CASRGQTTYEQYF.

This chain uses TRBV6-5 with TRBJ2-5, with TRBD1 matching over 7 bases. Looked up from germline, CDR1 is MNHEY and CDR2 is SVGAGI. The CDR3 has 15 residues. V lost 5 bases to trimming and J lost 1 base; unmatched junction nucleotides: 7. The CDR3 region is CASSQMGTVQETQYF. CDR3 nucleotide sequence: TGTGCCAGCAGTCAGATGGGGACAGTCCAAGAGACCCAGTACTTC.

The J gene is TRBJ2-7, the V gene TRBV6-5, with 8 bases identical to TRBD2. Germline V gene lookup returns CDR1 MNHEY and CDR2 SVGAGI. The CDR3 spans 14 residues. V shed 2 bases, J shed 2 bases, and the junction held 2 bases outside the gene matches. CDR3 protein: CASSYAGGPYEQYF. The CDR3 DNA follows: TGTGCCAGCAGTTACGCGGGGGGCCCCTACGAGCAGTACTTC.

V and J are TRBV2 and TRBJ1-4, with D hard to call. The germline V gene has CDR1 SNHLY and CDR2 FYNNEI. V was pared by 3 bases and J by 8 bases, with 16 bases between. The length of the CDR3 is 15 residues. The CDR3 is CASSEPTRGEEKLFF. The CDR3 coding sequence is TGTGCCAGCAGTGAGCCTACTCGGGGAGAGGAAAAACTGTTTTTT.

The CDR3 coding sequence is TGTGCCAGCTCACCACTAGCGGGAGTCTACAATGAGCAGTTCTTC. It translates to CASSPLAGVYNEQFF. This rearrangement joins TRBV18 to TRBJ2-1; 9 nucleotides agree with TRBD2. V gave up 1 base and J gave up 3 bases; unmatched junction bases: 1. Germline CDR1 reads KGHSH; CDR2 reads LQKENI. This CDR3 comprises 15 residues.